The clone carrying this T cell receptor beta chain has a count of ten or more. Its target is unknown. These data are taken from a study of T cell repertoires in cytomegalovirus infection. Study in general: Public TCR beta signatures indicated both CMV infection and matching HLA type.

Germline CDR1 MDHEN, CDR2 SYDVKM. V gave up 6 bases and J gave up 3 bases; unmatched junction bases: 6. The CDR3 contains 15 residues. TCRdb re-derived calls from the reads in MiXCR, one entry per CDR3 protein. The data contain roughly 500,000 distinct CDR3 sequences, about 11% of them singletons. Findings of the study overall: In two of eight donors, the top clonotype was HLA-C-restricted CMV-specific. Identification of carriers of CMV plus the relevant HLA was performed using cumulative public TCR beta family frequency.

The receptor was isolated from a human donor in good health (CMV status not recorded). Some clones in this sample may be carry-over from other donors' samples. Input material: PBMCs. This chain joins TRBV28 and TRBJ1-2, with 11 bases fitting TRBD1. CDR3 protein: CASRPSGQGDYGYTF. DNA of the CDR3: TGTGCCAGCAGACCATCGGGACAGGGGGACTATGGCTACACCTTC.